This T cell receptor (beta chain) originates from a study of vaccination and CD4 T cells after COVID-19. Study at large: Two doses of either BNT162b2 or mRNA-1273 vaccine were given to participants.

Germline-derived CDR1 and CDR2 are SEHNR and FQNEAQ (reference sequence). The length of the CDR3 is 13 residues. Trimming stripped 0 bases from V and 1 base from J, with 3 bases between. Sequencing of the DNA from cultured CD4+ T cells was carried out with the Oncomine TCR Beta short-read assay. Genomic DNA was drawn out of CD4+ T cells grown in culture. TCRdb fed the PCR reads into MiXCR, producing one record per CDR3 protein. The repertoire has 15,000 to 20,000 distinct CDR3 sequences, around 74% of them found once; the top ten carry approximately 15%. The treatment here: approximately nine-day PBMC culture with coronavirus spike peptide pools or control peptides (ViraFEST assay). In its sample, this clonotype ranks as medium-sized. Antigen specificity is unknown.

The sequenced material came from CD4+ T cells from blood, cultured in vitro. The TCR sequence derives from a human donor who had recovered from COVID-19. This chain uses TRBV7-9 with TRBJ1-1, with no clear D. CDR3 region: CASSLAPNTEAFF. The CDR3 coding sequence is TGTGCCAGCAGCTTAGCCCCGAACACTGAAGCTTTCTTT.